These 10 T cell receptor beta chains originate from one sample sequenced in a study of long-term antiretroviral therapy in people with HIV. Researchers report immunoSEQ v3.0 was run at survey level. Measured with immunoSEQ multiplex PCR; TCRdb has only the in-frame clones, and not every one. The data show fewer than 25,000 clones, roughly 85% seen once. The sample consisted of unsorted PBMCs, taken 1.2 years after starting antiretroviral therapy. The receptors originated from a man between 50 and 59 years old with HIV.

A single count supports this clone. DNA of the CDR3: TGTGCCAGCAGTGAAGTGACCCACCGGACCCAAGAGACCCAGTACTTC. As protein: CASSEVTHRTQETQYF. The V call is TRBV25-1, the J call TRBJ2-5, with D uncertain. V lost 2 bases and J lost 1, with 14 bases in between. The CDR3 sequence is 16 residues long. Germline V CDR1 and CDR2: MGHDK, SYGVNS.

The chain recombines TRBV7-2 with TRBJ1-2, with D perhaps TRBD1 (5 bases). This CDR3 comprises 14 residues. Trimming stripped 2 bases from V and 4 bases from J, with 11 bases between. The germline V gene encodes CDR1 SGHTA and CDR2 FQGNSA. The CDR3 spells CASSLRARAYGYTF. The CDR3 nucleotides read TGTGCCAGCAGCTTACGGGCCAGGGCCTATGGCTACACCTTC.

The CDR3 loop reads CASSSPGYAYNEQFF. The CDR3 nucleotides read TGTGCCAGCAGCTCTCCCGGGTACGCCTACAATGAGCAGTTCTTC. The rearrangement joins TRBV7-9 to TRBJ2-1; D remains unclear. Germline-derived CDR1 and CDR2 are SEHNR and FQNEAQ (reference sequence). The CDR3 spans 15 residues. The V gene lost 4 bases and the J gene lost 2 bases, with 12 bases spanning the gap. The variable domain in full, with the rest retrieved from reference TRBV7-9 and TRBJ2-1, is DTGVSQNPRHKITKRGQNVTFRCDPISEHNRLYWYRQTLGQGPEFLTYFQNEAQLEKSRLLSDRFSAERPKGSFSTLEIQRTEQGDSAMYLCASSSPGYAYNEQFFGPGTRLTVL.

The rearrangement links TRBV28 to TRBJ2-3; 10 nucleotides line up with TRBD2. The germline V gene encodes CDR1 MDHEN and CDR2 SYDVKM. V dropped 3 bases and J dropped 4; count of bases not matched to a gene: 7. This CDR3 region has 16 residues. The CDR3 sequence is CASSFTGTSDPDTQYF. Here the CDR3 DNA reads TGTGCCAGCAGTTTCACCGGGACTAGCGATCCAGATACGCAGTATTTT.

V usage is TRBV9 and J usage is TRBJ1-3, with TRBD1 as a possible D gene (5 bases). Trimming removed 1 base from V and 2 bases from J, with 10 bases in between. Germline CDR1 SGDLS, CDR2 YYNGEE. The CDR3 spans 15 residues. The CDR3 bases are TGTGCCAGCAGCGTAAGTCCAGGGACTGGAAACACCATATATTTT. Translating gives CASSVSPGTGNTIYF.

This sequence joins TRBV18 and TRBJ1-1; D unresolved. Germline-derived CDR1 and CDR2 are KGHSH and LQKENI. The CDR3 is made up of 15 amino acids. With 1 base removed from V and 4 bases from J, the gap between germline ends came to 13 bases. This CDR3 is CASSPREGSGTEAFF. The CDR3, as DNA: TGTGCCAGCTCACCACGGGAGGGATCGGGCACTGAAGCTTTCTTT. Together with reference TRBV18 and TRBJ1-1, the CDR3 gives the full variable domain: NAGVMQNPRHLVRRRGQEARLRCSPMKGHSHVYWYRQLPEEGLKFMVYLQKENIIDESGMPKERFSAEFPKEGPSILRIQQVVRGDSAAYFCASSPREGSGTEAFFGQGTRLTVV.

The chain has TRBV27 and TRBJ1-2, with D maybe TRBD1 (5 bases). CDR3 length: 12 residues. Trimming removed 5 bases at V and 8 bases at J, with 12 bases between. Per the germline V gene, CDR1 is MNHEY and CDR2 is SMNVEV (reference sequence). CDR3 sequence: CASSDGHPGYTF. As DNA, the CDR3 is TGTGCCAGCAGTGACGGACACCCGGGCTACACCTTC.

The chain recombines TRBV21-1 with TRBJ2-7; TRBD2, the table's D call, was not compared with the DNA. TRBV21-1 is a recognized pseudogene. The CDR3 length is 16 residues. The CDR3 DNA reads TGTGCCAGCAGGGGACTACGTCCCACCTTTTCCTACGAGCAGTACTTC. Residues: CASRGLRPTFSYEQYF.

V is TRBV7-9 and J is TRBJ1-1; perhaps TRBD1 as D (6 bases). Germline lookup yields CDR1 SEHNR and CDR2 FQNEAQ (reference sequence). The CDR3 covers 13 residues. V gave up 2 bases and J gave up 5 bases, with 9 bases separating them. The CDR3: CASSLTGKTEAFF. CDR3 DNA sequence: TGTGCCAGCAGCTTAACAGGGAAAACTGAAGCTTTCTTT.

The CDR3 sequence: CASSATGGREQYF. In DNA, the CDR3 is TGTGCCAGTAGCGCGACAGGGGGCCGTGAGCAGTACTTC. This chain connects TRBV19 to TRBJ2-7; 10 positions agree with TRBD1. Losses at the gene ends were 6 bases for V and 7 bases for J; bases not matched to a gene: 6. The CDR3 is 13 amino acids. Germline V gene lookup returns CDR1 LNHDA and CDR2 SQIVND (reference sequence).